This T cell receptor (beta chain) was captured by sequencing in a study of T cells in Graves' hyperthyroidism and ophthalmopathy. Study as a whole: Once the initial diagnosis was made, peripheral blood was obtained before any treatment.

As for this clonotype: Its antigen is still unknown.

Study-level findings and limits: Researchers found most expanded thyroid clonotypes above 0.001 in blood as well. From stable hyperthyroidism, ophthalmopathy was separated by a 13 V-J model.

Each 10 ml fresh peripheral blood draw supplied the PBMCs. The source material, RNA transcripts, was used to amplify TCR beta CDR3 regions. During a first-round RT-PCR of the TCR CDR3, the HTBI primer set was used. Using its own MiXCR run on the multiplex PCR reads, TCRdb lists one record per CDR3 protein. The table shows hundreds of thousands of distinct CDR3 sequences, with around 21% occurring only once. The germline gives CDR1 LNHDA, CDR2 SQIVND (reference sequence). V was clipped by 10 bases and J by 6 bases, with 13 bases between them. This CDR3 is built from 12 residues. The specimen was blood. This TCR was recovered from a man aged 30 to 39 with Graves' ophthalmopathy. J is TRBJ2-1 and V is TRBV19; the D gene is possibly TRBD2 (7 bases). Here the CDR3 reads CATMGGPNEQFF. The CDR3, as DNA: TGTGCCACGATGGGGGGGCCCAATGAGCAGTTCTTC.